The clone carrying this T cell receptor (beta chain) showed up many times. The length of the CDR3 is 16 residues. Germline V gene data show CDR1 as SEHNR and CDR2 as FQNEAQ (reference sequence). V lost 0 bases and J 2 bases, leaving 12 bases between the germline ends. This entry comes from a study of early T cells in non-severe SARS-CoV-2 infection. Individual cDNA molecules received unique molecular identifiers. From the 5' RACE reads, TCRdb called clonotypes with MiXCR, one entry per CDR3 protein. The sample holds around 40,000 distinct CDR3 sequences, about 6% seen once. J is TRBJ2-3 and V is TRBV7-9; D is perhaps TRBD1 or TRBD2 (6 bases each). The source of this sequence is an adult who was a healthcare worker with PCR-confirmed SARS-CoV-2 infection or an uninfected control (not recorded which). Sequencing was done on a sample of whole blood. CDR3 in DNA: TGTGCCAGCAGCTTAGCGCACCCGGGGGCCACAGATACGCAGTATTTT. This encodes CASSLAHPGATDTQYF.